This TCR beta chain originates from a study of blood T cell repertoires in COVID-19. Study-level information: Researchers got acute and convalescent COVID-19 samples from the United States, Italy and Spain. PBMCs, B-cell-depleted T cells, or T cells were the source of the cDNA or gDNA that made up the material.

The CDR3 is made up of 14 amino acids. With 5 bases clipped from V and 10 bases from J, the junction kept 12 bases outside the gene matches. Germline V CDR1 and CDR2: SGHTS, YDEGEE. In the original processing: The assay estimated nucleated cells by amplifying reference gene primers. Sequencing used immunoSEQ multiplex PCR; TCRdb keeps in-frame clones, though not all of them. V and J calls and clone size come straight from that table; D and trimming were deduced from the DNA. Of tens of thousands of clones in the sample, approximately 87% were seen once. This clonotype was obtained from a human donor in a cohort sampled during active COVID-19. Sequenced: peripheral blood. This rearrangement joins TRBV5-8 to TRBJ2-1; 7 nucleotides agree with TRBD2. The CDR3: CASRLTGGKEEQFF. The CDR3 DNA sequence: TGTGCCAGCAGGCTCACGGGAGGCAAAGAGGAGCAGTTCTTC.